The 18 T cell receptor beta chains in this list originate from one sample, sequenced in a study of blood T cell repertoires in COVID-19. The data were produced by immunoSEQ multiplex PCR, yet TCRdb's version contains in-frame clones alone and is incomplete. The sample gives around 130,000 clones, more than 80% of which show up once; around 4.5% is in the top ten. Material: peripheral blood. These receptors came from a human donor in a cohort sampled during active COVID-19.

The chain carries TRBV6-5 and TRBJ1-1, with 8 bases lining up with TRBD1. The CDR3 is made up of 13 amino acids. V trimming: 6 bases; J trimming: 4 bases; junction bases outside the gene matches: 4. CDR1 is MNHEY, CDR2 SVGAGI, per germline. The CDR3 reads CASSLTGATEAFF. The CDR3 DNA sequence: TGTGCCAGCAGCTTGACAGGGGCCACTGAAGCTTTCTTT.

In its sample, this clone was seen once. The chain employs TRBV3-1 (or the pseudogene TRBV3-2) and TRBJ2-2; TRBD2 aligns across 12 bases. This CDR3 has 16 residues. Germline assignment: CDR1 LGHDT and CDR2 YNNKEL (reference sequence). V was pared by 1 base and J by 6 bases, with 3 bases of the junction left unmatched. In DNA, the CDR3 is TGTGCCAGCAGCCAAGCCTCTAGCGGGAGGGCCGGGGAGCTGTTTTTT. Protein sequence: CASSQASSGRAGELFF.

V is TRBV4-3 and J is TRBJ2-5, with 7 nucleotides matching TRBD2. CDR1 and CDR2 from the germline V gene are LGHNA and YSLEER. V trimming: 4 bases; J trimming: 4 bases; junction bases outside the gene matches: 6. The CDR3 is made up of 14 amino acids. The CDR3 here is CASSPSWGGETQYF. The CDR3 nucleotides are TGCGCCAGCAGCCCCTCCTGGGGGGGAGAGACCCAGTACTTC.

This clone was detected only once. The genes are TRBV28 and TRBJ1-2; tentatively, D is TRBD1 (5 bases). Looked up from germline, CDR1 is MDHEN and CDR2 is SYDVKM. CDR3 size: 12 residues. Trimming took 6 bases from V and 8 from J, leaving 13 bases between them. CDR3 sequence (DNA): TGTGCCAGCAGCGACAGCGACCGGGGCTACACCTTC. It encodes CASSDSDRGYTF.

The chain carries TRBV5-1 and TRBJ2-1; 11 bases fit TRBD2. Germline trimming cut 4 bases from V and 5 bases from J; bases unmatched to any gene: 5. CDR1 and CDR2 from the germline V gene are SGHRS and YFSETQ. There are 15 residues in the CDR3. The CDR3: CASSTSGSLNNEQFF. The CDR3 coding sequence is TGCGCCAGCAGCACTAGCGGGAGTCTCAACAATGAGCAGTTCTTC.

V is TRBV19 and J is TRBJ2-2; 9 bases map to TRBD1. Trimming at V came to 3 bases and at J to 5 bases, leaving 7 bases not matched to a gene. The CDR3 runs 16 residues. CDR1 LNHDA and CDR2 SQIVND come from the germline V gene (reference sequence). CDR3 residues: CASSMGTGLATGELFF. CDR3 DNA: TGTGCCAGTAGTATGGGGACAGGGCTGGCAACCGGGGAGCTGTTTTTT. Combining the CDR3 with reference TRBV19 and TRBJ2-2 gives the whole variable domain DGGITQSPKYLFRKEGQNVTLSCEQNLNHDAMYWYRQDPGQGLRLIYYSQIVNDFQKGDIAEGYSVSREKKESFPLTVTSAQKNPTAFYLCASSMGTGLATGELFFGEGSRLTVL.

The chain combines TRBV11-2 with TRBJ1-6; maybe TRBD1 (6 bases). The V end was cut by 2 bases, the J end by 7 bases, with 9 bases between. This CDR3 contains 14 residues. Germline V gene data show CDR1 as SGHAT and CDR2 as FQNNGV. CDR3 sequence (DNA): TGTGCCAGCAGCTTATCGGGGACAAATTCACCCCTCCACTTT. Translation: CASSLSGTNSPLHF.

This clone showed up just a few times. The rearrangement joins TRBV30 to TRBJ1-5, with D perhaps TRBD1 (5 bases). This CDR3 is 13 amino acids long. The germline CDR1 and CDR2 sequences are GTSNPN and SVGIG (reference sequence). V was trimmed by 3 bases and J by 7 bases, leaving 13 bases between them. CDR3 in amino acids: CAWSPGMGQPQHF. DNA of the CDR3: TGTGCCTGGAGCCCAGGGATGGGCCAGCCCCAGCATTTT.

This chain joins TRBV5-4 and TRBJ1-6; 7 bases are a match to TRBD1. The V gene end was trimmed by 3 bases and the J gene end by 0 bases; junction bases not matched to a gene: 9. Germline values: CDR1 SGHNT, CDR2 YYREEE (reference sequence). CDR3 length: 18 amino acids. The CDR3 protein is CASSSGATGSSYNSPLHF. The CDR3 DNA is TGTGCCAGCAGCTCAGGAGCGACAGGGAGCTCCTATAATTCACCCCTCCACTTT.

J is TRBJ1-1 and V is TRBV19, with TRBD1 as a possible D gene (5 bases). The V and J ends lost 5 bases and 5 bases respectively, with 15 bases between them. This CDR3 is 14 amino acids long. The germline V gene has CDR1 LNHDA and CDR2 SQIVND (reference sequence). The CDR3 DNA follows: TGTGCCAGTAGTCGTGGGGCTACCCGGACTGAAGCTTTCTTT. Its translation: CASSRGATRTEAFF. The full variable domain, its missing parts supplied by reference TRBV19 and TRBJ1-1, is DGGITQSPKYLFRKEGQNVTLSCEQNLNHDAMYWYRQDPGQGLRLIYYSQIVNDFQKGDIAEGYSVSREKKESFPLTVTSAQKNPTAFYLCASSRGATRTEAFFGQGTRLTVV.

CDR3 sequence (DNA): TGTGCCAGCAGTTACTCGACCAGGGGAAGCGGCTACACCTTC. Translating it yields CASSYSTRGSGYTF. The chain carries TRBV6-5 and TRBJ1-2, with a tentative D call TRBD1 (6 bases). Trimming shortened V by 0 bases and J by 8 bases, and 13 bases separated the two germline ends. Per germline, CDR1 MNHEY and CDR2 SVGAGI. The CDR3 has 14 residues.

The chain joins TRBV18 to TRBJ1-1, with 7 nucleotides matching TRBD1. Germline V lookup: CDR1 KGHSH, CDR2 LQKENI. CDR3 length: 13 residues. V lost 6 bases, J lost 7 bases, and 8 bases stayed unmatched. The DNA of the CDR3 is TGTGCCAGCTCGCCAACAGGGGATCATGAAGCTTTCTTT. As protein: CASSPTGDHEAFF.

The rearrangement links TRBV9 to TRBJ2-5, with D possibly being TRBD2 (7 bases). Trimming took off 4 bases at V and 5 bases at J, with 27 bases between the two ends. Looked up from germline, CDR1 is SGDLS and CDR2 is YYNGEE. The CDR3 has 18 residues. CDR3 nucleotide sequence: TGTGCCAGCAGCTCCGACCCCCGGGGGGCTGGTCTCTCGGAGACCCAGTACTTC. It codes for CASSSDPRGAGLSETQYF. Combining the CDR3 with reference TRBV9 and TRBJ2-5 gives the whole variable domain DSGVTQTPKHLITATGQRVTLRCSPRSGDLSVYWYQQSLDQGLQFLIQYYNGEERAKGNILERFSAQQFPDLHSELNLSSLELGDSALYFCASSSDPRGAGLSETQYFGPGTRLLVL.

The V call is TRBV9, the J call TRBJ2-5; 9 bases match TRBD2. Germline trimming cut 0 bases from V and 5 bases from J; bases unmatched to any gene: 11. The V gene's germline CDR1 is SGDLS and CDR2 YYNGEE. The CDR3 consists of 17 residues. The CDR3 reads CASSVDISGSYGETQYF. The CDR3 bases are TGTGCCAGCAGCGTAGATATTAGCGGGAGCTATGGGGAGACCCAGTACTTC. The full variable domain, with the rest looked up from reference TRBV9 and TRBJ2-5, is DSGVTQTPKHLITATGQRVTLRCSPRSGDLSVYWYQQSLDQGLQFLIQYYNGEERAKGNILERFSAQQFPDLHSELNLSSLELGDSALYFCASSVDISGSYGETQYFGPGTRLLVL.

The CDR3 DNA reads TGTGCCAGCAGCGTTTCCGGTAGAGATCAGCCCCAGCATTTT. Amino acids: CASSVSGRDQPQHF. The gene calls are TRBV7-2 and TRBJ1-5, with D unclear. The V and J ends lost 5 bases and 5 bases respectively, with 13 bases between them. CDR1 SGHTA and CDR2 FQGNSA come from the germline V gene. The CDR3 covers 14 residues.

The chain combines TRBV9 with TRBJ1-2, with D perhaps matching TRBD1 (6 bases). Germline values: CDR1 SGDLS, CDR2 YYNGEE. There are 13 residues in the CDR3. The ends were cut back, 0 bases at V and 7 bases at J, with 10 bases in the middle. CDR3 sequence (DNA): TGTGCCAGCAGCGTAGGGCAGGGGTTTGGCTACACCTTC. Its protein product is CASSVGQGFGYTF.

In its sample, this clone was seen once. This CDR3 is CASSGLDRVSYGYTF. The CDR3 DNA follows: TGTGCCAGCAGCGGATTAGACAGGGTCTCCTATGGCTACACCTTC. V and J are TRBV7-2 and TRBJ1-2; 7 bases line up with TRBD1. The trim removed 5 bases at V and 4 bases at J, leaving 10 bases unmatched. The V gene's germline CDR1 is SGHTA and CDR2 FQGNSA. CDR3 length: 15 residues. The full variable domain, its missing parts supplied by reference TRBV7-2 and TRBJ1-2, is GAGVSQSPSNKVTEKGKDVELRCDPISGHTALYWYRQSLGQGLEFLIYFQGNSAPDKSGLPSDRFSAERTGGSVSTLTIQRTQQEDSAVYLCASSGLDRVSYGYTFGSGTRLTVV.

Comment on this clone: Other DNA sequences in this specimen translate into the identical CDR3. The V and J genes are TRBV12-3 or TRBV12-4 and TRBJ1-2; possibly TRBD1 for D (5 bases). V gave up 2 bases and J gave up 7 bases, with 5 bases separating them. This CDR3 has 11 amino acids. CDR3 DNA sequence: TGTGCCAGCAGTTTAAGGGGTGGCTACACCTTC. It is translated as CASSLRGGYTF.